The present entry profiles one T cell receptor beta chain with its context. This sample is drawn from a study of blood T cell repertoires in COVID-19. Study at large: There were acute and convalescent COVID-19 samples, and they came from the United States, Italy and Spain.

Sequencing used immunoSEQ multiplex PCR; TCRdb keeps in-frame clones, though not all of them. The table shows roughly 120,000 clones, with more than 75% occurring only once. This clonotype was obtained from a man aged 65-85 years with acute or convalescent COVID-19. Sample: peripheral blood.

The CDR3 spells CASSQDLAGAGNTIYF. The CDR3 bases are TGTGCCAGCAGCCAAGATCTTGCGGGAGCTGGAAACACCATATATTTT. J is TRBJ1-3 and V is TRBV4-2, with D unclear. The CDR3 is 16 residues long. V was shortened by 0 bases and J by 2 bases, with 11 bases between the two germline ends. CDR1 LGHNA and CDR2 YNFKEQ come from the germline V gene.